The clone carrying this T cell receptor beta chain was seen many times. J gave up 0 bases and V 5 bases, and 11 bases lay outside the gene matches. The germline gives CDR1 MGHDK, CDR2 SYGVNS. The CDR3 totals 19 residues. For the second PCR, which ran for about 6 to 11 cycles, a sample-barcoded 5' primer and a J-beta primer mix were used. TCRdb itself ran the 5' RACE reads through MiXCR, one entry per CDR3 protein. The table records 850,000 to 1,000,000 distinct CDR3 sequences, around 46% of them present only once. The entry originates in a study of blood T cells in healthy people across ages. Per-sample yields of isolated PBMCs were at least 6 million.

The chain is built from TRBV25-1 and TRBJ2-3; TRBD2 matches 13 bases. The sequence came from a young man in good health. The sequenced sample consisted of blood. CDR3 DNA sequence: TGTGCCAGCAGTTCCGGACTAGCGGGGGATCTCCTAAGCACAGATACGCAGTATTTT. This translates into CASSSGLAGDLLSTDTQYF.